The T cell receptor beta chain described here comes from a study of regulatory T cells in long-lasting Graves disease. Findings and caveats of the study: Patients with persistent disease showed a bias toward TRBV28, TRBJ1-2 and TRBJ2-5. Shared public clonotypes totalled about 2,600 in persistent patients, compared with around 930 in new patients.

Time point noted: newly diagnosed GD, antithyroid drugs for less than 3 months. Preparation of the TCR library used RNA extracted from PBMCs. This clonotype was counted at least ten times. The antigen remains undetermined. The germline gives CDR1 MDHEN, CDR2 SYDVKM. The CDR3 runs 14 residues. The V gene lost 1 base and the J gene lost 6 bases, with 12 bases spanning the gap. According to the study, TCR beta libraries were built with iRepertoire HTBI primers and CDR3-region Arm-PCR. TCRdb independently ran MiXCR on the multiplex PCR reads; one entry per CDR3 protein. The sample includes fewer than 350,000 distinct CDR3 sequences, over 15% of them seen just once.

The clonotype comes from a female donor with Graves disease. The sample consisted of peripheral blood mononuclear cells (PBMCs), taken at new diagnosis, from a patient treated with antithyroid drugs. V is TRBV28 and J is TRBJ1-1, with a tentative D call TRBD1 (5 bases). The CDR3 loop reads CASSLSPGGAEAFF. The CDR3 nucleotides read TGTGCCAGCAGTTTATCTCCGGGGGGAGCTGAAGCTTTCTTT.